The 8 T cell receptor beta chains below all came from one sample that was sequenced in a study of cytomegalovirus exposure and HLA in healthy donors. Sequencing was performed with immunoSEQ multiplex PCR; in TCRdb, only in-frame clones are kept and a portion is missing. The data hold roughly 150,000 clones, with around 90% observed a single time. Sample: PBMCs. The receptors shown here come from a man younger than 35 in good health and CMV-seronegative.

The V call is TRBV6-1, the J call TRBJ1-1; D may be TRBD1 (6 bases). Trimming stripped 5 bases from V and 4 bases from J, with 14 bases between. Looked up from germline, CDR1 is MNHNS and CDR2 is SASEGT. This CDR3 region has 14 residues. Here the CDR3 DNA reads TGTGCCAGCAGTAGACAGGTTGTGGGCACTGAAGCTTTCTTT. This gives the protein CASSRQVVGTEAFF.

The chain couples TRBV2 to TRBJ1-2; unclear D gene. This CDR3 has 12 amino acids. Germline CDR1 and CDR2: SNHLY and FYNNEI. Trimming stripped 9 bases from V and 7 bases from J, with 15 bases between. The CDR3 loop reads CASTTEGGGYTF. CDR3 in DNA: TGTGCCAGTACGACCGAGGGAGGTGGCTACACCTTC.

This CDR3 reads CASSFQGTNEKLFF. The CDR3 DNA reads TGTGCCAGCAGTTTCCAGGGAACTAATGAAAAACTGTTTTTT. The chain uses TRBV28 and TRBJ1-4, with D possibly being TRBD1 (5 bases). V was trimmed by 3 bases and J by 1 base, leaving 6 bases between them. This CDR3 region has 14 residues. Germline V gives CDR1 MDHEN, CDR2 SYDVKM. Variable domain in full (rest from reference TRBV28 and TRBJ1-4): DVKVTQSSRYLVKRTGEKVFLECVQDMDHENMFWYRQDPGLGLRLIYFSYDVKMKEKGDIPEGYSVSREKKERFSLILESASTNQTSMYLCASSFQGTNEKLFFGSGTQLSVL.

This clone came up once. This sequence joins TRBV6-5 and TRBJ1-4; tentative D call: TRBD1 (5 bases). Germline lookup yields CDR1 MNHEY and CDR2 SVGAGI. The CDR3 length is 14 residues. Trimming took off 7 bases at V and 3 bases at J, with 12 bases between the two ends. CDR3 DNA sequence: TGTGCCAGCACTTCGGCACAGGCTAATGAAAAACTGTTTTTT. As protein: CASTSAQANEKLFF.

The V call is TRBV6-1, the J call TRBJ1-3; tentatively, D is TRBD1 (6 bases). V shed 5 bases and J shed 4 bases, with 6 bases lying between them. There are 12 residues in the CDR3. CDR1 MNHNS and CDR2 SASEGT come from the germline V gene. Written as DNA, the CDR3 is TGTGCCAGCAGTAGGGGGGGAAACACCATATATTTT. Its protein product is CASSRGGNTIYF.

This chain links TRBV6-5 with TRBJ1-1; weak D call: TRBD1 (6 bases). V gave up 6 bases and J gave up 5 bases, with 19 bases separating them. Per germline, CDR1 MNHEY and CDR2 SVGAGI. The CDR3 is 15 residues long. CDR3 in DNA: TGTGCCAGCAGCCGAACCTACAGGGAGAGTACTGAAGCTTTCTTT. As protein: CASSRTYRESTEAFF.

The gene calls are TRBV4-1 and TRBJ2-7; tentative D call: TRBD1 (6 bases). The V gene's germline CDR1 is MGHRA and CDR2 YSYEKL. V lost 3 bases and J 6 bases, leaving 18 bases between the germline ends. This CDR3 has 15 residues. CDR3 nucleotide sequence: TGCGCCAGCAGCCAGACCGCGACAGGTCATAGCGAGCAGTACTTC. This sequence encodes CASSQTATGHSEQYF.

The rearrangement joins TRBV11-2 to TRBJ2-3; the match to TRBD2 covers 7 bases. Germline trimming cut 5 bases from V and 1 base from J; bases unmatched to any gene: 9. CDR1 is SGHAT, CDR2 FQNNGV, per germline. The CDR3 sequence is 16 residues long. CDR3 nucleotide sequence: TGTGCCAGCAGCCCGGAAGGAGCGGGGCGCACAGATACGCAGTATTTT. Amino acid sequence: CASSPEGAGRTDTQYF.